Listed below are T cell receptor beta chains from one sample, sequenced in a study of blood T cell repertoires in COVID-19. Profiling relied on immunoSEQ multiplex PCR, and the TCRdb table lists in-frame clones only, not all of them. The profile shows 150,000 or so clones, roughly 78% of them singletons. The specimen was PBMCs or T cells enriched from blood (not recorded which). All receptors come from a woman aged 45-65 years who had recovered from COVID-19. Both conserved end residues are part of each CDR3.

TRBJ1-1 16 TRBV6-5 CASSSAFRGGRTEAFF
TRBJ1-6 17 TRBV4-1 CASSQAVQGDFNSPLHF
TRBJ1-1 15 TRBV5-1 CASSKGQLSNTEAFF
TRBJ1-2 14 TRBV30 CAWSPGQGPDGYTF
TRBJ2-3 15 TRBV18 CASSLAGASTDTQYF
TRBJ2-1 15 TRBV7-2 CASLPTGTTYNEQFF
TRBJ2-1 14 TRBV4-1 CASSPLAGVNEQFF
TRBJ2-7 15 TRBV28 CASSAGQGIPYEQYF
TRBJ1-2 15 TRBV7-8 CASSLSGSTIRGYTF
TRBJ1-5 12 TRBV28 CASRIRYQPQHF
TRBJ1-2 12 TRBV3-1/TRBV3-2 CASSQKAVGYTF
TRBJ2-5 16 TRBV5-4 CASSSTSGGAGETQYF
TRBJ1-2 14 TRBV28 CASSGSLRHYGYTF
TRBJ1-3 15 TRBV2 CASSAQGYEGNTIYF
TRBJ2-2 16 TRBV9 CASSPGGDEYHLELFF
TRBJ2-1 15 TRBV27 CASSLGGGGLLEQFF
TRBJ1-5 15 TRBV15 CATSRDTQGYQPQHF
TRBJ1-2 13 TRBV5-5 CASSLMGAEGYTF
TRBJ2-2 17 TRBV10-3 CAISVGQGDSNTGELFF
TRBJ2-2 14 TRBV7-9 CASSLVKSTGELFF
TRBJ1-1 14 TRBV29-1 CSVLTDRGGTEAFF
TRBJ2-4 21 TRBV24-1 CATSDIFGRQGKELAKNIQYF
TRBJ1-2 14 TRBV27 CASTRGQGEGGYTF
TRBJ1-3 16 TRBV7-9 CASRRTGQGGRNTIYF
TRBJ1-2 11 TRBV21-1 CASSGQYGYTF
TRBJ1-3 15 TRBV7-9 CASSSWTDSGNTIYF
TRBJ2-2 13 TRBV5-1 CASSLAVSGELFF
TRBJ2-1 15 TRBV11-2 CASSSGLAGYNEQFF
TRBJ1-5 13 TRBV19 CASTRQGSQPQHF
TRBJ1-1 14 TRBV5-1 CASSLGGENTEAFF
TRBJ1-2 12 TRBV29-1 CSVEGSFGGYTF
TRBJ1-1 15 TRBV28 CASSPGGGTATEAFF
TRBJ1-1 16 TRBV7-9 CASSPTGFRGNTEAFF
TRBJ1-4 15 TRBV6-5 CASSYSGRGDEKLFF
TRBJ1-4 17 TRBV9 CASSVAHTTATNEKLFF
TRBJ2-2 16 TRBV7-7 CASSRRTDPNTGELFF
TRBJ2-7 15 TRBV19 CASSSGLTPLDEQYF